The T cell receptor (beta chain) described here comes from a study of Ad26.COV2.S vaccination and SARS-CoV-2 variants. This sample's treatment: approximately 18 received Ad26.COV2.S at low or high dose, single or two shots; about 5 received placebo; per-sample allocation not given. All samples were drawn on day 63, counting from the first vaccine or placebo injection. Per germline, CDR1 SGHTA and CDR2 FQGTGA. The V end was cut by 2 bases, the J end by 1 base, with 9 bases between. The CDR3 covers 15 residues. On this clone: What it binds is not known.

Findings and caveats of the study: Total T cell responses may have been underestimated by the TCR breadth and depth analyses.

Repertoires were generated with immunoSEQ multiplex PCR, while TCRdb's copy carries only in-frame clones and drops some. The sample lists 430,000 or so clones, 75% to 95% seen once, with 12% in the top ten. The sample in question was peripheral blood, obtained in a trial of Ad26.COV2.S vaccine versus placebo. This clonotype originated in a person aged 18 to 65 who received the Ad26.COV2.S COVID-19 vaccine or a placebo. This rearrangement joins TRBV7-3 to TRBJ2-1; the D is unclear. The CDR3 loop is CASSLSTESYNEQFF. CDR3 coding DNA: TGTGCCAGCAGCTTATCAACAGAGTCCTACAATGAGCAGTTCTTC. The variable domain in full, with the rest retrieved from reference TRBV7-3 and TRBJ2-1, is GAGVSQTPSNKVTEKGKYVELRCDPISGHTALYWYRQSLGQGPEFLIYFQGTGAADDSGLPNDRFFAVRPEGSVSTLKIQRTERGDSAVYLCASSLSTESYNEQFFGPGTRLTVL.